This TCR beta chain was identified in a study of T-cell memory formation after mild COVID-19. Study summary: For the most part, TCR clusters were specific to one donor.

The V end was cut by 4 bases, the J end by 4 bases, with 8 bases between. Germline loops: CDR1 SGHTA, CDR2 FQGNSA. This CDR3 comprises 13 residues. TCRdb processed the 5' RACE reads anew with MiXCR; each CDR3 protein has one entry. The repertoire has around 250,000 distinct CDR3 sequences, about 17% of them found once; the top ten carry roughly 25%. Overall study results and limits: The CD4+ clones that contracted clustered mainly within CM and EM, and the CD8+ clones concentrated in EMRA.

This clonotype was recorded a few times. Antigen specificity is unknown. The chain carries TRBV7-2 and TRBJ1-5; no reliable D call. The source material was PBMCs or a T cell subset sorted from them (not recorded which). The origin of this receptor is a man younger than 35 who had mild COVID-19 (a few samples of this study predate the infection). Cell type and time point are not known. The DNA of the CDR3 is TGTGCCAGCAGCTCCGTTGGAAATCAGCCCCAGCATTTT. Translating it yields CASSSVGNQPQHF.